A selection of T cell receptor beta chains follows, all from one sample in a study of regulatory T cells in long-lasting Graves disease. TCRdb reanalysed the multiplex PCR reads using MiXCR and keeps one entry per CDR3 protein. The sample shows 680,000 or so distinct CDR3 sequences, around 15% of them seen only once. The same data also went into a second study, on T cells in Graves' hyperthyroidism and ophthalmopathy.

The specimen comprised peripheral blood mononuclear cells (PBMCs), sampled at new diagnosis, from a patient treated with antithyroid drugs. The source of these receptors is a woman aged 30 to 39 with Graves disease. Each CDR3 is given with its conserved first and last residue. The D gene is left open where the match is weak. Size tells how often a clone was seen (once, few, many) or the class of an expanded clone, and some rows leave it out.

TRBJ1-5	many	.	14	TRBV9	TGTGCCAGCAGCGCAGGCGCAGGTGGACAGCCCCAGCATTTT	CASSAGAGGQPQHF
TRBJ1-2	many	.	13	TRBV7-9	TGTGCCAGCAGCCTAACGGGGGGCTATGGCTACACCTTC	CASSLTGGYGYTF
TRBJ1-2	many	.	13	TRBV12-3/TRBV12-4	TGTGCCAGCAGTTTTGTGGCCGGCTATGGCTACACCTTC	CASSFVAGYGYTF
TRBJ1-5	many	.	15	TRBV28	TGTGCCAGCAGTTTAGAATATCAAAGCAATCAGCCCCAGCATTTT	CASSLEYQSNQPQHF
TRBJ2-7	few	.	15	TRBV15	TGTGCCACCAGCAGAGTCGCAGGGAACTCCTACGAGCAGTACTTC	CATSRVAGNSYEQYF
TRBJ2-2	.	.	16	TRBV5-1	TGCGCCAGCAGACTACGGGACAAGGGACCCACCGGGGAGCTGTTTTTT	CASRLRDKGPTGELFF
TRBJ1-1	many	.	15	TRBV27	TGTGCCAGCAGTCAGGCCTCAGGGGCTAGCACTGAAGCTTTCTTT	CASSQASGASTEAFF
TRBJ1-1	many	.	14	TRBV2	TGTGCCAGCAGTGGGTTCCGGGAGAACACTGAAGCTTTCTTT	CASSGFRENTEAFF
TRBJ2-7	many	.	14	TRBV27	TGTGCCAGCAGGACTACAGGGTTGGGGTACGAGCAGTACTTC	CASRTTGLGYEQYF
TRBJ2-1	.	TRBD1	14	TRBV10-3	TGTGCCATCAGTGACTTCGACAGGGCCAATGAGCAGTTCTTC	CAISDFDRANEQFF
TRBJ2-7	many	.	12	TRBV25-1	TGTGCCAGCAGTGCAGGGGCCAACGAGCAGTACTTC	CASSAGANEQYF
TRBJ2-3	many	TRBD2	16	TRBV12-3/TRBV12-4	TGTGCCAGCAGTTACCGGACTAGCGGGAGCACAGATACGCAGTATTTT	CASSYRTSGSTDTQYF
TRBJ2-5	many	TRBD1	14	TRBV12-3/TRBV12-4	TGTGCCAGCAGGACAGGGGCACACCAAGAGACCCAGTACTTC	CASRTGAHQETQYF
TRBJ1-2	.	TRBD1	15	TRBV20-1	TGCAGTGCTGGCCGGACAGGACTAGCTAACTATGGCTACACCTTC	CSAGRTGLANYGYTF
TRBJ1-4	few	.	14	TRBV7-9	TGTGCCAGCAGCTTTTTAGGGGCCCCGGAAAAACTGTTTTTT	CASSFLGAPEKLFF
TRBJ2-1	.	.	14	TRBV6-1	TGTGCCAGCAGTGACGATGCGGATAACAATGAGCAGTTCTTC	CASSDDADNNEQFF
TRBJ2-7	many	.	13	TRBV2	TGTGCCAGCGCGAGGTTTCGGCCCTACGAGCAGTACTTC	CASARFRPYEQYF
TRBJ2-5	.	TRBD1	15	TRBV7-3	TGTGCCAGCAGCCCGGGACAGGGGTGGACAGAGACCCAGTACTTC	CASSPGQGWTETQYF
TRBJ2-3	many	TRBD1	16	TRBV20-1	TGCAGTGCTAGTCCATTGACAGGGGGTAAGACAGATACGCAGTATTTT	CSASPLTGGKTDTQYF
TRBJ2-7	few	.	18	TRBV5-1	TGCGCCAGCAGCTTGCTTTCGCTGGGGAGCACGGGATCCTACGAGCAGTACTTC	CASSLLSLGSTGSYEQYF
TRBJ1-4	many	.	14	TRBV28	TGTGCCAGCTCACAGGGCCCCAACTCGGAAAAACTGTTTTTT	CASSQGPNSEKLFF
TRBJ1-3	few	.	12	TRBV15	TGTGCCACCAGCAGAGATTTCAACACCATATATTTT	CATSRDFNTIYF
TRBJ1-1	.	.	15	TRBV11-2	TGTGCCAGCCATGGAAGTCGGGGATTTGAGACTGAAGCTTTCTTT	CASHGSRGFETEAFF
TRBJ2-5	.	.	12	TRBV29-1	TGCAGCGGCCGGGACGTATTAGTGACCCAGTACTTC	CSGRDVLVTQYF
TRBJ1-2	few	TRBD1	15	TRBV19	TGTGCCAGTAGTATCCTGGACAGGGGAGACTATGGCTACACCTTC	CASSILDRGDYGYTF
TRBJ2-7	.	.	15	TRBV25-1	TGTGCCAGCGGTGTTGGAGGAACTTCCTCCTACGAGCAGTACTTC	CASGVGGTSSYEQYF
TRBJ2-3	many	TRBD2	14	TRBV28	TGTGCCAGCAGTTCGTTAGCGGGAGGGCGTACGCAGTATTTT	CASSSLAGGRTQYF
TRBJ2-7	few	TRBD1	13	TRBV6-1	TGTGCCAGCATTGAGGGGGCAATTGAGGAGCAGTACTTC	CASIEGAIEEQYF
TRBJ1-1	few	.	14	TRBV12-5	TGTGCTAGTGGTTTGGGGCAGCCGAACACTGAAGCTTTCTTT	CASGLGQPNTEAFF
TRBJ2-2	few	TRBD2	15	TRBV9	TGTGCCAGCAGCGCTAGCGGGTTAGACACCGGGGAGCTGTTTTTT	CASSASGLDTGELFF
TRBJ2-7	many	.	13	TRBV18	TGTGCCAGCGCCAGGGTAGAACCCTACGAGCAGTACTTC	CASARVEPYEQYF
TRBJ2-2	.	TRBD2	18	TRBV11-1	TGTGCCAGCAGCCCGCAGGGGTCTAGCGGGCCCAACACCGGGGAGCTGTTTTTT	CASSPQGSSGPNTGELFF